This TCR beta chain was found in a study of T cells after yellow fever vaccination. This clonotype appeared many times. Using its own MiXCR run on the 5' RACE reads, TCRdb lists one record per CDR3 protein. The sample consists of around 590,000 distinct CDR3 sequences, about 12% of them appearing once. The CDR3 runs to 15 residues. CDR1 and CDR2 from the germline V gene are MNHEY and SMNVEV (reference sequence). Trimming took off 7 bases at V and 0 bases at J, with 13 bases between the two ends. The chain carries TRBV27 and TRBJ2-1; D is uncertain. This sample comprised PBMCs, obtained on the day of the yellow fever booster vaccination. The TCR was taken from a young man who received the YFV17D yellow fever vaccine. The CDR3 sequence: CASTKDQSSYNEQFF. CDR3 sequence (DNA): TGTGCCAGCACGAAGGACCAGAGCTCCTACAATGAGCAGTTCTTC.